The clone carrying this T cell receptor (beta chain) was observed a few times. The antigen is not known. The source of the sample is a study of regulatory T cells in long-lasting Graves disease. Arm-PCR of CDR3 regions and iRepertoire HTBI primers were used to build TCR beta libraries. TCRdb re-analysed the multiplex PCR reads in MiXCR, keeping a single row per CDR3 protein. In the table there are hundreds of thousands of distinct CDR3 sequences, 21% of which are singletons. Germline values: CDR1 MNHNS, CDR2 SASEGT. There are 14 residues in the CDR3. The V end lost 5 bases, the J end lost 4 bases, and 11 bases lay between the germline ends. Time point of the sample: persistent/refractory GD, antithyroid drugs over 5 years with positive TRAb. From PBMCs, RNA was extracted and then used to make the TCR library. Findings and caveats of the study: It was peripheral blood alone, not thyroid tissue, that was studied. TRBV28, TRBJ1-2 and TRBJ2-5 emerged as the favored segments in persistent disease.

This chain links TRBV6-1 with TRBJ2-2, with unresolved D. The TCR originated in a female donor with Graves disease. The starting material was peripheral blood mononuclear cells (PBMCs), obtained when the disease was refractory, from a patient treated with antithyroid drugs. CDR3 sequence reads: CASSQRSSTGELFF. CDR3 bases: TGTGCCAGCAGTCAAAGGAGTAGCACCGGGGAGCTGTTTTTT.